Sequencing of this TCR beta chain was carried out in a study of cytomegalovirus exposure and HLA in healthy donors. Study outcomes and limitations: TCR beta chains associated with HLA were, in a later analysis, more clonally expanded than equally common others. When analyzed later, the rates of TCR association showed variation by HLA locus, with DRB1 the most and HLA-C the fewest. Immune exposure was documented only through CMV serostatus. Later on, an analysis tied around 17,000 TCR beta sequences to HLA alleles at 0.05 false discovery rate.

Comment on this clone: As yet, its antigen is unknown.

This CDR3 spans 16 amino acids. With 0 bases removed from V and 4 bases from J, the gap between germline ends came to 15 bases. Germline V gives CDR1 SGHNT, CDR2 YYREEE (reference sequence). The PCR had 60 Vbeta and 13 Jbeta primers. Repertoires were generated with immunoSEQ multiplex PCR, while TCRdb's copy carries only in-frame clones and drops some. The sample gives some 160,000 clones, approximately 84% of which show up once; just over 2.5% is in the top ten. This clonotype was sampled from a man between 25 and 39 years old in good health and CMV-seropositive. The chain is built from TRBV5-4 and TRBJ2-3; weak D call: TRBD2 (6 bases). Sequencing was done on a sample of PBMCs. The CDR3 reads CASSLVNREISDTQYF. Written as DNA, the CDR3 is TGTGCCAGCAGCTTGGTAAACCGGGAGATCTCAGATACGCAGTATTTT.